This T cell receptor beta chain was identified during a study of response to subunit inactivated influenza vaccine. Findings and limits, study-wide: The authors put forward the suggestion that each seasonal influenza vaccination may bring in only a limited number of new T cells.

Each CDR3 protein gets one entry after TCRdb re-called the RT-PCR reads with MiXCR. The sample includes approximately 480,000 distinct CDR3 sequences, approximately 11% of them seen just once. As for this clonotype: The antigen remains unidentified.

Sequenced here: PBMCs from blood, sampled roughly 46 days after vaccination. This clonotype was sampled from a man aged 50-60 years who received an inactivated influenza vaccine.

The CDR3 sequence is CSATGQGAVNEQFF. The CDR3 DNA reads TGCAGTGCTACAGGACAGGGGGCGGTGAATGAGCAGTTCTTC. The chain uses TRBV20-1 and TRBJ2-1, with 11 nucleotides matching TRBD1. Germline assignment: CDR1 DFQATT and CDR2 SNEGSKA (reference sequence). This CDR3 is 14 amino acids long. Unmatched junction bases numbered 6, after V lost 4 bases and J lost 7 bases.